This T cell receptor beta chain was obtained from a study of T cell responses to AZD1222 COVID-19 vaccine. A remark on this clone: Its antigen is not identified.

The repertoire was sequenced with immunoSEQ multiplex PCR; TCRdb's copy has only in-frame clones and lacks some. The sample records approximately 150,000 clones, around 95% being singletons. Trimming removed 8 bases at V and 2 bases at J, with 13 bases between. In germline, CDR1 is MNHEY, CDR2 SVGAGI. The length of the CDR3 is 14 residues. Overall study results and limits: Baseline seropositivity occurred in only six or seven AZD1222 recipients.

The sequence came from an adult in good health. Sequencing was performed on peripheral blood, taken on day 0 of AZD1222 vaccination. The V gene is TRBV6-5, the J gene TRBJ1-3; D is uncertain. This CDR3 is CASSDGSTGNTIYF. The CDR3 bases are TGTGCCAGCTCTGATGGGTCCACTGGAAACACCATATATTTT.